These 27 T cell receptor beta chains were sequenced from one sample in a study of chemoradiotherapy in HPV16-positive cancers. The assay was immunoSEQ multiplex PCR, and TCRdb's table has in-frame clones only and misses some. The table shows about 23,000 clones, with about 90% occurring only once. This specimen was blood, taken from a patient who underwent chemoradiotherapy. The source is a human donor with HPV-associated anogenital cancer.

The chain carries TRBV19 and TRBJ2-1; 9 nucleotides agree with TRBD1. Germline CDR1 is LNHDA and CDR2 is SQIVND (reference sequence). CDR3 length: 16 residues. Trimming cost V 6 bases and J 7 bases; bases outside gene matches: 13. CDR3 coding DNA: TGTGCCAGTAGGAAAGAAACAGGGGGCGCGAGAAATGAGCAGTTCTTC. Its translation is CASRKETGGARNEQFF.

This clone was recorded once. This chain connects TRBV7-2 to TRBJ2-3, with 9 nucleotides matching TRBD2. The trim removed 0 bases at V and 4 bases at J, leaving 5 bases unmatched. CDR3 size: 16 residues. Germline lookup yields CDR1 SGHTA and CDR2 FQGNSA. The CDR3 DNA is TGTGCCAGCAGCTTAGCTCGGGGACTAGCCCCAGATACGCAGTATTTT. It encodes CASSLARGLAPDTQYF.

The chain is built from TRBV6-6 and TRBJ2-7; unclear D gene. CDR1 is MNHNY, CDR2 SVGAGI, per germline (reference sequence). The CDR3 loop spans 15 amino acids. With 6 bases removed from V and 0 bases from J, the gap between germline ends came to 15 bases. DNA of the CDR3: TGTGCCAGCAGCTCCCCCCAAGGTAGCTCCTACGAGCAGTACTTC. Protein: CASSSPQGSSYEQYF.

The chain has TRBV2 and TRBJ1-5; D is undetermined. V was clipped by 6 bases and J by 2 bases, with 11 bases between them. Germline V CDR1 and CDR2: SNHLY, FYNNEI. The CDR3 sequence is 14 residues long. The CDR3 DNA is TGTGCCAGCAGGCCTGGACGAGGCAATCAGCCCCAGCATTTT. This encodes CASRPGRGNQPQHF.

The chain joins TRBV4-1 to TRBJ1-5, with D maybe TRBD1 (5 bases). The CDR3 runs to 15 residues. Trimming pared 4 bases from V and 4 bases from J, leaving 14 bases between. From germline, CDR1 is MGHRA and CDR2 YSYEKL. The CDR3 loop is CASSPGQGSNQPQHF. As DNA, the CDR3 is TGCGCCAGCAGCCCTGGGCAGGGTTCGAATCAGCCCCAGCATTTT.

V and J are TRBV7-2 and TRBJ2-1; the match to TRBD1 covers 8 bases. The CDR3 length is 15 residues. The ends lost 4 bases at V and 0 bases at J; junction bases unmatched: 2. Per the germline V gene, CDR1 is SGHTA and CDR2 is FQGNSA. The CDR3 here is CASSSDRGSYNEQFF. CDR3 DNA sequence: TGTGCCAGCAGCTCCGACAGGGGCTCCTACAATGAGCAGTTCTTC.

The chain employs TRBV5-1 and TRBJ2-3, with 11 bases that match TRBD2. Germline trimming cut 0 bases from V and 5 bases from J; bases unmatched to any gene: 5. The length of the CDR3 is 16 residues. The V gene's germline CDR1 is SGHRS and CDR2 YFSETQ. This CDR3 reads CASSLGSGGAKDTQYF. In DNA, the CDR3 is TGCGCCAGCAGCTTGGGTAGCGGGGGGGCCAAAGATACGCAGTATTTT.

This clone is deemed medium-sized. The gene calls are TRBV6-5 and TRBJ1-2; TRBD1 might be the D (5 bases). V was cut by 2 bases and J by 3 bases, with 10 bases left in between. Germline CDR1 and CDR2: MNHEY and SVGAGI. The CDR3 spans 14 residues. This chain's CDR3 is CASSYGVTDYGYTF. In DNA form, the CDR3 reads TGTGCCAGCAGTTACGGGGTGACAGACTATGGCTACACCTTC.

The rearrangement joins TRBV2 to TRBJ2-3, with 12 bases identical to TRBD2. CDR1 is SNHLY and CDR2 is FYNNEI in the germline V gene. J was trimmed by 2 bases and V by 6 bases; bases with no gene match: 3. This CDR3 region has 15 residues. CDR3 DNA sequence: TGTGCCAGCAGCGGGACTAGCGGGTTCACAGATACGCAGTATTTT. Translated, it gives CASSGTSGFTDTQYF.

This chain joins TRBV9 and TRBJ2-5, with D uncertain. The DNA end lines up better with TRBJ2-7; the J call may be wrong. CDR1 SGDLS and CDR2 YYNGEE come from the germline V gene. This CDR3 is built from 14 residues. This chain's CDR3 is CASSVGVELYEQYF. In nucleotides, the CDR3 is TGTGCCAGCAGCGTAGGGGTGGAGCTCTACGAGCAGTACTTC.

This clone has just one count. The chain carries TRBV7-2 and TRBJ2-5; TRBD2 is a possible D gene (5 bases). Trimming took 5 bases from V and 1 from J, leaving 14 bases between them. This CDR3 spans 15 amino acids. CDR1 and CDR2 from the germline V gene are SGHTA and FQGNSA. Here the CDR3 DNA reads TGTGCCAGCAGCGGAGGTAATACTGGCCAAGAGACCCAGTACTTC. This codes for CASSGGNTGQETQYF. Complete variable domain (other parts from reference TRBV7-2 and TRBJ2-5): GAGVSQSPSNKVTEKGKDVELRCDPISGHTALYWYRQSLGQGLEFLIYFQGNSAPDKSGLPSDRFSAERTGGSVSTLTIQRTQQEDSAVYLCASSGGNTGQETQYFGPGTRLLVL.

The gene calls are TRBV30 and TRBJ1-5, with unresolved D. Germline V CDR1 and CDR2: GTSNPN, SVGIG (reference sequence). Trimming removed 2 bases at V and 2 bases at J, with 10 bases between. This CDR3 region has 14 residues. This CDR3 is CAWSFGGGNQPQHF. CDR3 bases: TGTGCCTGGAGTTTTGGCGGAGGCAATCAGCCCCAGCATTTT.

This chain links TRBV4-1 with TRBJ1-5; 9 bases align to TRBD1. CDR1 is MGHRA, CDR2 YSYEKL, per germline. The trim removed 4 bases at V and 4 bases at J, leaving 2 bases unmatched. This CDR3 spans 14 amino acids. The CDR3 nucleotides are TGCGCCAGCAGCCGGGACAGGGTTAATCAGCCCCAGCATTTT. It translates to CASSRDRVNQPQHF.

J is TRBJ1-1 and V is TRBV5-4; D gene uncertain. This CDR3 has 14 residues. Germline V CDR1 and CDR2: SGHNT, YYREEE (reference sequence). Trimming pared 1 base from V and 0 bases from J, leaving 7 bases between. This CDR3 is CASSLTDMNTEAFF. For the CDR3, the DNA is TGTGCCAGCAGCTTGACAGATATGAACACTGAAGCTTTCTTT.

The gene calls are TRBV5-4 and TRBJ1-2; D is possibly TRBD1 (5 bases). The CDR3 has 15 residues. Germline V gene lookup returns CDR1 SGHNT and CDR2 YYREEE (reference sequence). Between the trimmed V and J ends, which lost 0 bases and 2 bases, there was a span of 11 bases. Here the CDR3 DNA reads TGTGCCAGCAGCTTGGGACGGCGGGGGAACTATGGCTACACCTTC. Its protein product is CASSLGRRGNYGYTF.

This chain links TRBV9 with TRBJ2-5; D call uncertain. The CDR3 consists of 14 residues. Between the trimmed V and J ends, which lost 6 bases and 1 base, there was a span of 13 bases. Per germline, CDR1 SGDLS and CDR2 YYNGEE. The CDR3, as DNA: TGTGCCAGCACCAGGTCGTGGGGCCAAGAGACCCAGTACTTC. This codes for CASTRSWGQETQYF.

In this sample, this clone turned up a few times. The rearrangement links TRBV27 to TRBJ2-7; a weak D match, TRBD1 (5 bases). V lost 6 bases to trimming and J lost 1 base, with 16 bases between them. The CDR3 contains 15 residues. Germline-derived CDR1 and CDR2 are MNHEY and SMNVEV (reference sequence). This CDR3 is CASSVRTTQSYEQYF. The CDR3, as DNA: TGTGCCAGCAGCGTTAGGACAACTCAGTCCTACGAGCAGTACTTC.

The table lists this clone with a count of one. The chain carries TRBV11-2 and TRBJ2-2; the D is unclear. There are 13 residues in the CDR3. Deletions cut 1 base from V and 8 bases from J, with 8 bases between. Germline assignment: CDR1 SGHAT and CDR2 FQNNGV. The CDR3 sequence is CASSLGVLGELFF. As DNA, the CDR3 is TGTGCCAGCAGCTTAGGTGTACTGGGGGAGCTGTTTTTT.

V usage is TRBV29-1 and J usage is TRBJ1-2; D gene unclear. The CDR3 totals 13 residues. V dropped 7 bases and J dropped 8 bases, with 20 bases sitting between them. Germline lookup yields CDR1 SQVTM and CDR2 ANQGSEA. The CDR3 region is CSALPRAQPGYTF. The DNA of the CDR3 is TGCAGCGCACTACCCCGGGCTCAACCCGGCTACACCTTC.

The V gene is TRBV29-1, the J gene TRBJ1-3; D remains unclear. V was clipped by 3 bases and J by 0 bases, with 0 bases between them. The CDR3 has 11 amino acids. The germline CDR1 and CDR2 sequences are SQVTM and ANQGSEA. The CDR3 DNA reads as TGCAGCGTTGACTCTGGAAACACCATATATTTT. The encoded protein is CSVDSGNTIYF.

With respect to this clone: At one of its ends the junction is not consistent with the germline gene, which may arise from a read error. This chain connects TRBV18 to TRBJ1-2, with TRBD1 matching over 7 bases. The CDR3 runs 13 residues. Germline loops: CDR1 KGHSH, CDR2 LQKENI. CDR3 in amino acids: CASSPQGASDGYF. CDR3 in DNA: TGTGCCAGCTCACCACAGGGGGCCTCCGACGGATACTTC. The full variable domain, completed using reference TRBV18 and TRBJ1-2, is NAGVMQNPRHLVRRRGQEARLRCSPMKGHSHVYWYRQLPEEGLKFMVYLQKENIIDESGMPKERFSAEFPKEGPSILRIQQVVRGDSAAYFCASSPQGASDGYFGSGTRLTVV.

The V call is TRBV29-1, the J call TRBJ2-2; D unclear. Germline V gene lookup returns CDR1 SQVTM and CDR2 ANQGSEA. The CDR3 is made up of 12 amino acids. Trimming cost V 2 bases and J 2 bases, with 3 bases left between them. CDR3 nucleotide sequence: TGCAGCGTTGAAACAAACACCGGGGAGCTGTTTTTT. It translates to CSVETNTGELFF.

This clone has a single count. The same CDR3 can be traced to other DNA sequences in this sample. V usage is TRBV5-1 and J usage is TRBJ1-2, with 9 bases matching TRBD1. The ends lost 2 bases at V and 3 bases at J; junction bases unmatched: 8. Germline loops: CDR1 SGHRS, CDR2 YFSETQ. This CDR3 region has 16 residues. As DNA, the CDR3 is TGCGCCAGCAGCTTCGTGGGTCGGGACAGGGACTATGGCTACACCTTC. Its protein is CASSFVGRDRDYGYTF.

CDR3 DNA sequence: TGCGCCAGCAGCGCCACAGGGATTTACGAAAAACTGTTTTTT. Amino acids: CASSATGIYEKLFF. The J gene is TRBJ1-4, the V gene TRBV5-1, with D possibly TRBD1 on 6 matching bases. Germline V gene data show CDR1 as SGHRS and CDR2 as YFSETQ. The CDR3 consists of 14 residues. Trimming cost V 4 bases and J 8 bases, with 15 bases left between them. Full variable domain (rest looked up from reference TRBV5-1 and TRBJ1-4): KAGVTQTPRYLIKTRGQQVTLSCSPISGHRSVSWYQQTPGQGLQFLFEYFSETQRNKGNFPGRFSGRQFSNSRSEMNVSTLELGDSALYLCASSATGIYEKLFFGSGTQLSVL.

The V call is TRBV4-1, the J call TRBJ1-4, with TRBD1 matching 7 bases. J lost 5 bases, V lost 4 bases, and 4 bases had no gene match. Looked up from germline, CDR1 is MGHRA and CDR2 is YSYEKL. CDR3 length equals 14 residues. The CDR3 region has the DNA TGCGCCAGCAGCCTAGACAGGGCGAATGAAAAACTGTTTTTT. Residues: CASSLDRANEKLFF.

This chain links TRBV7-2 with TRBJ1-4, with 8 positions matching TRBD1. CDR1 SGHTA and CDR2 FQGNSA come from the germline V gene. Losses at the gene ends were 3 bases for V and 13 bases for J; bases not matched to a gene: 7. The CDR3 length is 13 residues. The CDR3 protein is CASSFPGGQGLFF. In nucleotides, the CDR3 is TGTGCCAGCAGCTTCCCGGGCGGACAGGGACTGTTTTTT.

The chain employs TRBV5-8 and TRBJ1-5; D possibly corresponds to TRBD1 (6 bases). The CDR3 length is 16 residues. Germline CDR1 reads SGHTS; CDR2 reads YDEGEE. The germline V and J ends were trimmed by 0 bases and 1 base, with 11 bases remaining between them. The CDR3 protein is CASSLAGTNSNQPQHF. CDR3 DNA: TGTGCCAGCAGCTTGGCCGGGACAAACAGCAATCAGCCCCAGCATTTT.